The clone carrying this T cell receptor beta chain has only one observation. These data belong to a study of siplizumab effects on memory and regulatory T cells. Here immunoSEQ multiplex PCR was the method, and the copy in TCRdb shows in-frame clones only, minus some. The sample carries roughly 120,000 clones, around 94% recorded once. Germline V gene data show CDR1 as LNHDA and CDR2 as SQIVND (reference sequence). The V segment lost 7 bases and the J segment 4 bases; nucleotides outside the gene matches: 7. CDR3 length: 15 residues. This clonotype was obtained from a human donor in good health. The sample was non-Treg CD4+ T cells sorted from blood. J is TRBJ2-1 and V is TRBV19; 10 bases are shared with TRBD1. CDR3 region: CASTKGQGRYNEQFF. In nucleotides, the CDR3 is TGTGCCAGTACCAAGGGACAGGGGCGATACAATGAGCAGTTCTTC.